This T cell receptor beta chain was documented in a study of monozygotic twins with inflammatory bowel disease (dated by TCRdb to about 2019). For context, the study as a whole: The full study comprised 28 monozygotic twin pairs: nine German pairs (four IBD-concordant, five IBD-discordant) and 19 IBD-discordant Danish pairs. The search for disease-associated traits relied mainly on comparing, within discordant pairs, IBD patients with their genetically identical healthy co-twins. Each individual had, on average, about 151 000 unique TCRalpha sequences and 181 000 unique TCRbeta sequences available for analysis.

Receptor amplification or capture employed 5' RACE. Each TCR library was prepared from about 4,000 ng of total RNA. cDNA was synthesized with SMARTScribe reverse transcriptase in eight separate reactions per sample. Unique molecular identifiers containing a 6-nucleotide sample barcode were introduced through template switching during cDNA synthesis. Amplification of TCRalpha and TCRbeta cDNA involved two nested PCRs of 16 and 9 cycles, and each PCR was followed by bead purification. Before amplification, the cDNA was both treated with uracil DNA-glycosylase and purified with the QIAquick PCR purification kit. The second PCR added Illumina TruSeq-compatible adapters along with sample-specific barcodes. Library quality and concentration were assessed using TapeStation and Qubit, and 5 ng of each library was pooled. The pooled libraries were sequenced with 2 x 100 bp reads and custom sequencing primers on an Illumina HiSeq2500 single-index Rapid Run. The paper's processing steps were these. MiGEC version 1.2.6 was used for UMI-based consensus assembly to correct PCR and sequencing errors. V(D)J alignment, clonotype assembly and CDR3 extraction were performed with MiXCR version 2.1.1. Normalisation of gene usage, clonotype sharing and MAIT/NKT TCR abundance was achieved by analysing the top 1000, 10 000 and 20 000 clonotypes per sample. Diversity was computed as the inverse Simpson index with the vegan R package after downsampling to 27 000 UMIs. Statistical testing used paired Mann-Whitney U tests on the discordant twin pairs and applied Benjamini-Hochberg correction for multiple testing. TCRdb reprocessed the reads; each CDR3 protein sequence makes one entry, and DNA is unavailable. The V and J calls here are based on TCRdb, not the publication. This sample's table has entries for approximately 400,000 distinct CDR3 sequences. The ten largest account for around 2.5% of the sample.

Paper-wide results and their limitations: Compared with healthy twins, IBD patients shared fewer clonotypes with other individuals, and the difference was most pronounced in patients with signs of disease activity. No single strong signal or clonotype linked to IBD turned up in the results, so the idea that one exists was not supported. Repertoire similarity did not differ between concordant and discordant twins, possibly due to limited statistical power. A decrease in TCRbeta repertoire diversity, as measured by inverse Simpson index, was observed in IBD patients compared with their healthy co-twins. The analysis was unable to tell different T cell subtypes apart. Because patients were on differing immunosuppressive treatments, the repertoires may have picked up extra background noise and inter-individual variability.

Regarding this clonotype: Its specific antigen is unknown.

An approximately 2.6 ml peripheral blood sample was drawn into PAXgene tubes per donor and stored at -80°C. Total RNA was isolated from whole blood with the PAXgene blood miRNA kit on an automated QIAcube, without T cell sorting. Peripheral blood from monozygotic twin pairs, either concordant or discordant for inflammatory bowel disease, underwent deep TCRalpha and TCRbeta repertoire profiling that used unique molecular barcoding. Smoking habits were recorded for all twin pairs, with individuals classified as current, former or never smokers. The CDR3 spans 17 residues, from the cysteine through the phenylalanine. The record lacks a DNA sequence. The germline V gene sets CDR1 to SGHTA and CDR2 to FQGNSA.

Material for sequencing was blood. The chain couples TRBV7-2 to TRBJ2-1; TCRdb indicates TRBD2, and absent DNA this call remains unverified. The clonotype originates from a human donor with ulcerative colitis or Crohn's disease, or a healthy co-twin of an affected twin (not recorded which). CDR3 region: CASSSSSGLAGVNEQFF.